This T cell receptor (beta chain) was obtained from a study of blood T cells in healthy people across ages. As for this clonotype: What it recognizes is unknown.

Aged about 6 to 90, donors were systemically healthy Caucasians from Russia. The use of a sample-barcoded 5' primer and a J-beta primer mix characterized a second PCR of roughly 6 to 11 cycles. All cDNA molecules were each tagged by a template-switch adaptor with 12 random nucleotides. TCRdb processed the 5' RACE reads anew with MiXCR; each CDR3 protein has one entry. The table has hundreds of thousands of distinct CDR3 sequences, 58% seen once. General observations from the study: Unsorted PBMCs blocked a conclusive comparison of naive and antigen-experienced cells. Fewer expanded clones and more diversity marked long-lived versus aged donors.

Sequenced material: blood. This clonotype was obtained from a man in his 60s in good health.

The CDR3: CASRFRGGAGETQYF. CDR3 sequence (DNA): TGTGCCAGCAGATTTCGCGGGGGGGCTGGGGAGACCCAGTACTTC. V is TRBV6-2 or TRBV6-3 and J is TRBJ2-5; TRBD2 agrees at 9 bases. The CDR3 length is 15 residues. V was pared by 6 bases and J by 5 bases, with 10 bases of the junction left unmatched. CDR1 MNHEY and CDR2 SVGEGT come from the germline V gene.